These 15 T cell receptor beta chains share one sample of origin, sequenced in a study of blood T cell repertoires in COVID-19. This table comes from immunoSEQ multiplex PCR, and its TCRdb copy is limited to in-frame clones, with some not included. The sample contains roughly 150,000 clones, about four fifths of which appear only once. The sequencing sample was made of peripheral blood. These receptors were taken from an elderly woman with COVID-19, enrolled during active disease.

V is TRBV4-1 and J is TRBJ2-5; D is perhaps TRBD2 (6 bases). V lost 0 bases to trimming and J lost 2 bases, with 19 bases between them. The CDR3 contains 18 residues. CDR1 and CDR2 from the germline V gene are MGHRA and YSYEKL. Written as DNA, the CDR3 is TGCGCCAGCAGCCAAGATTGGGGTCGAGTAGCGGCTCAAGAGACCCAGTACTTC. Residues: CASSQDWGRVAAQETQYF.

The genes are TRBV10-3 and TRBJ1-1; D remains ambiguous. The CDR3 extends over 12 amino acids. Trimming took off 9 bases at V and 4 bases at J, with 12 bases between the two ends. Germline CDR1 reads ENHRY; CDR2 reads SYGVKD. CDR3 sequence (DNA): TGTGCCATTTCCGCTCTAGGCACTGAAGCTTTCTTT. This encodes CAISALGTEAFF.

The rearrangement links TRBV7-3 to TRBJ2-1; TRBD1 matches 8 bases. CDR1 is SGHTA and CDR2 is FQGTGA in the germline V gene. The CDR3 runs 13 residues. V was pared by 5 bases and J by 8 bases, with 5 bases of the junction left unmatched. The CDR3 here is CASSADRGDEQFF. In nucleotides, the CDR3 is TGTGCCAGCAGCGCCGACAGGGGCGATGAGCAGTTCTTC. Full variable domain (missing parts from reference TRBV7-3 and TRBJ2-1): GAGVSQTPSNKVTEKGKYVELRCDPISGHTALYWYRQSLGQGPEFLIYFQGTGAADDSGLPNDRFFAVRPEGSVSTLKIQRTERGDSAVYLCASSADRGDEQFFGPGTRLTVL.

This clone was counted only a few times. V is TRBV12-3 or TRBV12-4 and J is TRBJ1-1; D remains ambiguous. This CDR3 has 12 residues. The germline V and J ends were trimmed by 6 bases and 1 base, with 6 bases remaining between them. The CDR3 sequence is CASSSQNTEAFF. In DNA form, the CDR3 reads TGTGCCAGCAGCTCACAGAACACTGAAGCTTTCTTT.

The CDR3 loop is CASNSGGGELFF. CDR3 in DNA: TGTGCCAGTAACAGCGGCGGTGGGGAGCTGTTTTTT. The chain recombines TRBV19 with TRBJ2-2, with D perhaps TRBD2 (5 bases). Germline assignment: CDR1 LNHDA and CDR2 SQIVND (reference sequence). The CDR3 loop spans 12 amino acids. V shed 7 bases and J shed 8 bases, with 11 bases lying between them.

With respect to this clone: This specimen includes other DNA sequences encoding the same CDR3. The chain employs TRBV2 and TRBJ1-5; 7 positions match TRBD1. Germline trimming cut 5 bases from V and 1 base from J; bases unmatched to any gene: 2. The germline CDR1 and CDR2 sequences are SNHLY and FYNNEI. This CDR3 comprises 14 residues. DNA of the CDR3: TGTGCCAGCAGTTCACAGGGGAGCAATCAGCCCCAGCATTTT. It yields the protein CASSSQGSNQPQHF.

There are a few counts of this clone. The V call is TRBV10-3, the J call TRBJ2-1; tentative D call: TRBD1 (6 bases). Trimming removed 4 bases at V and 2 bases at J, with 18 bases between. Per germline, CDR1 ENHRY and CDR2 SYGVKD. The CDR3 loop spans 17 amino acids. The CDR3 sequence is CAISGIGGPGPYNEQFF. As DNA, the CDR3 is TGTGCCATCAGTGGTATTGGGGGCCCCGGACCCTACAATGAGCAGTTCTTC.

Remarks on this clone: The sample holds other DNA sequences that translate to the same CDR3. This chain links TRBV7-9 with TRBJ2-1; TRBD2 matches 8 bases. The germline CDR1 and CDR2 sequences are SEHNR and FQNEAQ (reference sequence). Trimming removed 4 bases from V and 4 bases from J; junction bases left unmatched: 3. The CDR3 loop spans 14 amino acids. The CDR3 region is CASSSSGGYNEQFF. The CDR3 nucleotides are TGTGCCAGCAGCTCCTCGGGGGGGTACAATGAGCAGTTCTTC.

This chain links TRBV5-6 with TRBJ2-2, with D maybe TRBD2 (5 bases). Germline V lookup: CDR1 SGHDT, CDR2 YYEEEE. This CDR3 region has 11 residues. Trimming left V 9 bases short and J 6 bases short, with 9 bases between. The CDR3 region is CATSGAGELFF. Written as DNA, the CDR3 is TGTGCCACCTCCGGGGCCGGGGAGCTGTTTTTT.

The rearrangement links TRBV6-2 or TRBV6-3 to TRBJ1-5, with D hard to call. The germline V gene encodes CDR1 MNHEY and CDR2 SVGEGT. V shed 2 bases and J shed 12 bases, with 14 bases lying between them. CDR3 length equals 13 residues. The CDR3 sequence: CASSYEAEGGQHF. CDR3 bases: TGTGCCAGCAGTTACGAGGCGGAAGGAGGCCAGCATTTT.

The chain uses TRBV27 and TRBJ2-5, with TRBD2 identical over 11 bases. Germline loops: CDR1 MNHEY, CDR2 SMNVEV (reference sequence). V was pared by 7 bases and J by 5 bases, with 21 bases of the junction left unmatched. This CDR3 spans 19 amino acids. The DNA of the CDR3 is TGTGCCAGCACCTTCCGAGGCTCACTTAGCGGGGGGGCCGCTGAGACCCAGTACTTC. As protein: CASTFRGSLSGGAAETQYF.

The V and J genes are TRBV2 and TRBJ2-7; a possible D gene is TRBD2 (6 bases). This CDR3 region has 14 residues. In germline, CDR1 is SNHLY, CDR2 FYNNEI. Deletions cut 9 bases from V and 0 bases from J, with 15 bases between. Written as DNA, the CDR3 is TGTGCCAGTAGGAGGGCAGAGGTCTCCTACGAGCAGTACTTC. Translating it yields CASRRAEVSYEQYF. Drawing the rest from reference TRBV2 and TRBJ2-7, the complete variable domain is EPEVTQTPSHQVTQMGQEVILRCVPISNHLYFYWYRQILGQKVEFLVSFYNNEISEKSEIFDDQFSVERPDGSNFTLKIRSTKLEDSAMYFCASRRAEVSYEQYFGPGTRLTVT.

The chain carries TRBV3-1 (or the pseudogene TRBV3-2) and TRBJ2-7, with TRBD2 matching 13 bases. Germline CDR1 reads LGHDT; CDR2 reads YNNKEL (reference sequence). Trimming removed 4 bases from V and 7 bases from J; junction bases left unmatched: 7. The CDR3 covers 15 residues. The CDR3 DNA follows: TGTGCCAGCAGCCGCAGACTAGCGGGAGGCAGTGAGCAGTACTTC. Protein: CASSRRLAGGSEQYF.

This clone was seen a few times. This chain uses TRBV21-1 with TRBJ1-2; the DNA was not used to check the table's D call, TRBD1. TRBV21-1 is a listed pseudogene. This CDR3 region has 13 residues. The CDR3 nucleotides are TGTGCCAGCAGCAACGGACAGGGCGGAGGCTACACCTTC. It codes for CASSNGQGGGYTF.

Only a few counts were recorded for this clone. The V and J genes are TRBV7-2 and TRBJ2-5; the D is unclear. This CDR3 region has 13 residues. V lost 5 bases and J lost 3, with 10 bases in between. Germline CDR1 is SGHTA and CDR2 is FQGNSA. The CDR3 bases are TGTGCCAGCAGCCAGTGGGCCAAAGAGACCCAGTACTTC. This gives the protein CASSQWAKETQYF.